Presented here are 11 T cell receptor beta chains from one specimen sequenced in a study of blood T cell repertoires in COVID-19. Clones were read by immunoSEQ multiplex PCR, and TCRdb kept only the in-frame ones, dropping some. The sample contains fewer than 70,000 clones, less than 90% of which appear only once. Material for sequencing was peripheral blood. Receptors were obtained from a woman in her 70s with active COVID-19.

The rearrangement uses TRBV3-1 (or the pseudogene TRBV3-2) and TRBJ1-6; the D gene is possibly TRBD1 (5 bases). Germline V gives CDR1 LGHDT, CDR2 YNNKEL (reference sequence). The CDR3 consists of 14 residues. V was cut by 7 bases and J by 9 bases, with 16 bases left in between. CDR3 bases: TGTGCCAGCACCAACCAGGACAAGTCTTCACCCCTCCACTTT. Translation: CASTNQDKSSPLHF.

The gene calls are TRBV5-4 and TRBJ1-1; 8 nucleotides match TRBD1. Trimming cost V 0 bases and J 5 bases; bases outside gene matches: 3. The CDR3 contains 14 residues. From germline, CDR1 is SGHNT and CDR2 YYREEE (reference sequence). The CDR3 sequence: CASSLVQGGTEAFF. The DNA of the CDR3 is TGTGCCAGCAGCTTGGTACAGGGGGGGACTGAAGCTTTCTTT.

V and J are TRBV27 and TRBJ1-1; the match to TRBD1 covers 7 bases. The CDR3 runs to 16 residues. J was trimmed by 1 base and V by 0 bases; bases with no gene match: 5. Germline CDR1 is MNHEY and CDR2 is SMNVEV (reference sequence). This CDR3 reads CASSLSRTGRNTEAFF. The CDR3 coding sequence is TGTGCCAGCAGTTTATCGCGGACAGGAAGGAACACTGAAGCTTTCTTT.

This clone was recorded once. The chain recombines TRBV6-5 with TRBJ1-1, with D uncertain. This CDR3 spans 12 amino acids. Looked up from germline, CDR1 is MNHEY and CDR2 is SVGAGI. The V end lost 7 bases, the J end lost 5 bases, and 11 bases lay between the germline ends. CDR3 nucleotides: TGTGCCAGCATTATTTCGGGGACTGAAGCTTTCTTT. Its translation: CASIISGTEAFF.

Details on this clone: A junction boundary mismatches the germline segment, possibly from a read error. CDR3 in amino acids: CASSLKTGGAYEQYF. The DNA of the CDR3 is TGTGCCAGCAGTTTAAAGACAGGGGGGGCCTACGAGCAGTACTTC. The V call is TRBV7-3, the J call TRBJ2-7; 9 bases align to TRBD1. Germline values: CDR1 SGHTA, CDR2 FQGTGA. The CDR3 is 15 amino acids. The whole variable domain, remainder taken from reference TRBV7-3 and TRBJ2-7, is GAGVSQTPSNKVTEKGKYVELRCDPISGHTALYWYRQSLGQGPEFLIYFQGTGAADDSGLPNDRFFAVRPEGSVSTLKIQRTERGDSAVYLCASSLKTGGAYEQYFGPGTRLTVT.

The V gene is TRBV5-1, the J gene TRBJ1-4, with 7 nucleotides matching TRBD1. The V gene end was trimmed by 0 bases and the J gene end by 4 bases; junction bases not matched to a gene: 3. This CDR3 region has 15 residues. Germline CDR1 reads SGHRS; CDR2 reads YFSETQ. The CDR3: CASSLAGQLNEKLFF. The CDR3 DNA follows: TGCGCCAGCAGCTTGGCGGGACAGCTTAATGAAAAACTGTTTTTT.

This rearrangement joins TRBV18 to TRBJ2-7; D gene ambiguous. This CDR3 has 14 amino acids. V gave up 0 bases and J gave up 3 bases, with 9 bases separating them. CDR1 and CDR2 (germline): KGHSH, LQKENI. The CDR3 here is CASSPPTVSYEQYF. CDR3 DNA sequence: TGTGCCAGCTCACCACCCACAGTGAGCTACGAGCAGTACTTC.

The gene calls are TRBV5-1 and TRBJ2-3, with a weak D call TRBD1 (6 bases). Germline V gives CDR1 SGHRS, CDR2 YFSETQ. Trimming took 5 bases from V and 0 from J, leaving 10 bases between them. The CDR3 sequence is 14 residues long. The CDR3 coding sequence is TGCGCCAGCAGACTGGGGGCCAGCACAGATACGCAGTATTTT. Its protein product is CASRLGASTDTQYF.

This clone was seen more than once but under ten times. Different DNA sequences within this sample yield the same CDR3. The V gene is TRBV5-6, the J gene TRBJ2-3; D is ambiguous. The germline V gene has CDR1 SGHDT and CDR2 YYEEEE. V was cut by 1 base and J by 0 bases, with 3 bases left in between. This CDR3 is built from 13 residues. The CDR3 nucleotides are TGTGCCAGCAGCTTGACTAGCACAGATACGCAGTATTTT. Its translation is CASSLTSTDTQYF. The full variable domain, completed using reference TRBV5-6 and TRBJ2-3, is DAGVTQSPTHLIKTRGQQVTLRCSPKSGHDTVSWYQQALGQGPQFIFQYYEEEERQRGNFPDRFSGHQFPNYSSELNVNALLLGDSALYLCASSLTSTDTQYFGPGTRLTVL.

The V gene is TRBV6-6, the J gene TRBJ2-1; D might be TRBD2 (5 bases). Germline CDR1 MNHNY, CDR2 SVGAGI (reference sequence). V was cut by 4 bases and J by 5 bases, with 12 bases left in between. There are 14 residues in the CDR3. CDR3 bases: TGTGCCAGCAGTTCCATTACGGGAAACAATGAGCAGTTCTTC. Amino acid sequence: CASSSITGNNEQFF.

The chain recombines TRBV15 with TRBJ1-6; 7 bases line up with TRBD1. The trim removed 8 bases at V and 9 bases at J, leaving 7 bases unmatched. CDR1 and CDR2 from the germline V gene are LNHNV and YYDKDF (reference sequence). This CDR3 region has 13 residues. CDR3 amino acids: CATAYTGASPLHF. CDR3 bases: TGTGCCACCGCCTATACAGGGGCTTCACCCCTCCACTTT.